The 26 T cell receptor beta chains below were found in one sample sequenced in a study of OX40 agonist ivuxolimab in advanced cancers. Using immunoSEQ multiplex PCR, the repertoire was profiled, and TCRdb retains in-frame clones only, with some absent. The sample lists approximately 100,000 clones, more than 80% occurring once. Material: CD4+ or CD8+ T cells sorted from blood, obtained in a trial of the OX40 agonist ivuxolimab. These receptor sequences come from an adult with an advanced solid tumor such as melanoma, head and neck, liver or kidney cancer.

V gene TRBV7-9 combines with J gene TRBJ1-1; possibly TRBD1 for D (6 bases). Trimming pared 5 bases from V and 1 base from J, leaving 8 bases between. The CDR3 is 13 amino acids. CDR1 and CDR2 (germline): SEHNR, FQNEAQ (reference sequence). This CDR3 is CASSQTGNTEAFF. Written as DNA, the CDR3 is TGTGCCAGCAGCCAGACAGGGAACACTGAAGCTTTCTTT.

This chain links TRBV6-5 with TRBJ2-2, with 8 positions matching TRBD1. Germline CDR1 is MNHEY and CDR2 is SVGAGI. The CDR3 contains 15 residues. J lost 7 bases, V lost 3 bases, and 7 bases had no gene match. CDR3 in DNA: TGTGCCAGCAGTTATTGGCAGGGGGCAGACGGGGAGCTGTTTTTT. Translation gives CASSYWQGADGELFF.

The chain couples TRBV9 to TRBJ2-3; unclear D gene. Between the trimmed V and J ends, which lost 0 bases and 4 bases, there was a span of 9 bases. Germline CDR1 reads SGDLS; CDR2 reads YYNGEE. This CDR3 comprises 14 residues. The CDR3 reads CASSVGYGSDTQYF. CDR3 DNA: TGTGCCAGCAGCGTAGGATACGGATCAGATACGCAGTATTTT.

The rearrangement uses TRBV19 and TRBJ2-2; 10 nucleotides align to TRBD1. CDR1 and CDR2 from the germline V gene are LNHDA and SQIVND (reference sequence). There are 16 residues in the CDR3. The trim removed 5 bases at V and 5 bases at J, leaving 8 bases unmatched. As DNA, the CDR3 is TGTGCCAGTAGTCCTAGGACAGGGGGAGGAACCGGGGAGCTGTTTTTT. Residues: CASSPRTGGGTGELFF. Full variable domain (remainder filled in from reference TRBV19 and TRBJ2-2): DGGITQSPKYLFRKEGQNVTLSCEQNLNHDAMYWYRQDPGQGLRLIYYSQIVNDFQKGDIAEGYSVSREKKESFPLTVTSAQKNPTAFYLCASSPRTGGGTGELFFGEGSRLTVL.

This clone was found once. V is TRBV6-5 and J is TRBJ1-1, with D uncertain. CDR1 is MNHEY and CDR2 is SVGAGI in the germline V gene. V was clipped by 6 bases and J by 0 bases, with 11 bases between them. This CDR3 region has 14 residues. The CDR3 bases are TGTGCCAGCAGCCTATATTTCCTGAACACTGAAGCTTTCTTT. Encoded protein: CASSLYFLNTEAFF.

The CDR3 loop reads CASGRGLAGRGANVLTF. CDR3 nucleotide sequence: TGCGCCAGCGGCCGCGGGCTAGCGGGACGTGGGGCCAACGTCCTGACTTTC. J is TRBJ2-6 and V is TRBV5-1; 9 nucleotides line up with TRBD2. CDR3 length: 17 residues. The germline CDR1 and CDR2 sequences are SGHRS and YFSETQ. Losses at the gene ends were 7 bases for V and 3 bases for J; bases not matched to a gene: 11.

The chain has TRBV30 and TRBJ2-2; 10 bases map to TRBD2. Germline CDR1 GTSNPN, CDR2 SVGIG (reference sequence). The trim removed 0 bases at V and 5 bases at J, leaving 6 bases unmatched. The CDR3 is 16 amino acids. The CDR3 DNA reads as TGTGCCTGGAGTGTACAGCTAGCGGGGGCGACCGGGGAGCTGTTTTTT. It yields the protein CAWSVQLAGATGELFF.

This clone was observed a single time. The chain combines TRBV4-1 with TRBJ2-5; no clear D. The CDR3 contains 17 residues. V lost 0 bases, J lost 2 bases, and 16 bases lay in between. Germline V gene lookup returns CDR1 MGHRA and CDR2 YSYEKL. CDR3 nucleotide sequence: TGCGCCAGCAGCCAAGACGCTACCCACTTATATCAAGAGACCCAGTACTTC. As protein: CASSQDATHLYQETQYF.

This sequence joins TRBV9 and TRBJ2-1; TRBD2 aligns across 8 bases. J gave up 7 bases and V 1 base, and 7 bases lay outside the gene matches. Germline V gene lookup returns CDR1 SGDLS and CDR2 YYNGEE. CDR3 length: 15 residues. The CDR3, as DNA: TGTGCCAGCAGCGTAACGGCGACGGGAGGGAATGAGCAGTTCTTC. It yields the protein CASSVTATGGNEQFF.

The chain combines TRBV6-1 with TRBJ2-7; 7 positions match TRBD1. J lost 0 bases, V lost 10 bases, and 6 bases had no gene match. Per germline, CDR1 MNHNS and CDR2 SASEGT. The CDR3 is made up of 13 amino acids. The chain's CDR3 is CATQGVSSYEQYF. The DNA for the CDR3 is TGTGCCACCCAGGGGGTTAGCTCCTACGAGCAGTACTTC.

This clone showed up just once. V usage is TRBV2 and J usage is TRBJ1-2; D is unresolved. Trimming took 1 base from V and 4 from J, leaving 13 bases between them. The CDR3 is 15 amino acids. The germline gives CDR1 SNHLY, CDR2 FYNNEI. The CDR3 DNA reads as TGTGCCAGCAGTGAAGGGGCAGGCACTAGCTATGGCTACACCTTC. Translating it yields CASSEGAGTSYGYTF.

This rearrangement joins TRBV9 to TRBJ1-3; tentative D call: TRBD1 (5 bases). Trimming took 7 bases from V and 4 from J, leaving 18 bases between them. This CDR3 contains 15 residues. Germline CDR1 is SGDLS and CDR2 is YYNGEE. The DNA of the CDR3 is TGTGCCAGCTCCAGGGACCCACTGGCGGGAAACACCATATATTTT. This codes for CASSRDPLAGNTIYF.

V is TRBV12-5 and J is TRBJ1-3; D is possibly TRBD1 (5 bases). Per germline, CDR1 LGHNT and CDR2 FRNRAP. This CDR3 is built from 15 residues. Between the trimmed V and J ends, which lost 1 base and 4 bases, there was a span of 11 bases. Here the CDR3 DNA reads TGTGCTAGTGGTTTGGGGGAGGGGTTGGGAAACACCATATATTTT. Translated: CASGLGEGLGNTIYF.

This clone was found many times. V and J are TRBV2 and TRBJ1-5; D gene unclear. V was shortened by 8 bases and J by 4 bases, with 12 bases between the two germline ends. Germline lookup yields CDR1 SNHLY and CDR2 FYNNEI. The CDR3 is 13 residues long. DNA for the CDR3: TGTGCCAGCTCCAACGACGGGAATCAGCCCCAGCATTTT. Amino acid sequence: CASSNDGNQPQHF.

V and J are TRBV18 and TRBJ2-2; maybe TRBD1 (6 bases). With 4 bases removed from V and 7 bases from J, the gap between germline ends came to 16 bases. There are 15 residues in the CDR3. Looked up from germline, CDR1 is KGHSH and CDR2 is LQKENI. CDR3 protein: CASSLNQGSVGELFF. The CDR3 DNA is TGTGCCAGCTCACTAAACCAGGGGTCCGTCGGGGAGCTGTTTTTT.

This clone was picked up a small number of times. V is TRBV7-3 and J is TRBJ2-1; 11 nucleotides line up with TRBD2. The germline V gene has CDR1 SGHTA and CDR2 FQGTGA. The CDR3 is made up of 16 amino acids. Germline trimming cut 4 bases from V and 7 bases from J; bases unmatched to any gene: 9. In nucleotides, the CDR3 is TGTGCCAGCAGCTACCTACCGGGACTAGCGGCAAATGAGCAGTTCTTC. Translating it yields CASSYLPGLAANEQFF. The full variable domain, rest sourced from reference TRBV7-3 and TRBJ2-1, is GAGVSQTPSNKVTEKGKYVELRCDPISGHTALYWYRQSLGQGPEFLIYFQGTGAADDSGLPNDRFFAVRPEGSVSTLKIQRTERGDSAVYLCASSYLPGLAANEQFFGPGTRLTVL.

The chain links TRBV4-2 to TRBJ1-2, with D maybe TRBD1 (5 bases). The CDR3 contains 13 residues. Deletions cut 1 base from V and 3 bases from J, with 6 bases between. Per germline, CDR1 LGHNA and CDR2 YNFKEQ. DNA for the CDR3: TGTGCCAGCAGCCAAGGGACACACTATGGCTACACCTTC. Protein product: CASSQGTHYGYTF.

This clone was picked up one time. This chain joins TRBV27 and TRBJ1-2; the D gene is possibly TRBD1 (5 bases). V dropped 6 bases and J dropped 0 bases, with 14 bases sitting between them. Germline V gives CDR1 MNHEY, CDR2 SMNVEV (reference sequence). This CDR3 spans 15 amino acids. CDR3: CASSPGHFTNYGYTF. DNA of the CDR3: TGTGCCAGCAGCCCCGGACATTTTACTAACTATGGCTACACCTTC.

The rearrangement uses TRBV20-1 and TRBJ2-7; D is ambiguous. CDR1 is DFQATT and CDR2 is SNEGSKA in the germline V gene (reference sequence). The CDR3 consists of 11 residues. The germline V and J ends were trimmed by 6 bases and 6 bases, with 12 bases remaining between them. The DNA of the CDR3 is TGCAGTGCCCCCCTCTACGGCGAGCAGTACTTC. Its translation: CSAPLYGEQYF.

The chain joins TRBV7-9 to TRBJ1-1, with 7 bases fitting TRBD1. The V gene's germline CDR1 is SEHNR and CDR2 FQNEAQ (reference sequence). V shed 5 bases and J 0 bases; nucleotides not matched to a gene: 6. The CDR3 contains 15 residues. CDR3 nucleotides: TGTGCCAGCAGCACCCAGGGACAGTTGAACACTGAAGCTTTCTTT. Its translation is CASSTQGQLNTEAFF.

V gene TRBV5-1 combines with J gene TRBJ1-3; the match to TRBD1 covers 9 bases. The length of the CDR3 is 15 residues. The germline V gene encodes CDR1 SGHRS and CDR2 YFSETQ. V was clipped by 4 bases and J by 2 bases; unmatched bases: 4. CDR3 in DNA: TGCGCCAGCAGCCTGGGACAGGGTACTGGAAACACCATATATTTT. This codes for CASSLGQGTGNTIYF.

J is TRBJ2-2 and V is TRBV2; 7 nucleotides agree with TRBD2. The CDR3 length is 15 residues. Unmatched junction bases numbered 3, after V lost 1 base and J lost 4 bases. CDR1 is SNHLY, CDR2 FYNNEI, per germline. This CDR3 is CASSEEWGGTGELFF. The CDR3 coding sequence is TGTGCCAGCAGTGAAGAGTGGGGGGGCACCGGGGAGCTGTTTTTT.

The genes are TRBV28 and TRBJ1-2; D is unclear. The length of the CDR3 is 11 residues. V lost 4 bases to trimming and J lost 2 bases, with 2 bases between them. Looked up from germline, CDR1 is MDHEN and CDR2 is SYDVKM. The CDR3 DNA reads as TGTGCCAGCAGTTCGAACTATGGCTACACCTTC. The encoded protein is CASSSNYGYTF.

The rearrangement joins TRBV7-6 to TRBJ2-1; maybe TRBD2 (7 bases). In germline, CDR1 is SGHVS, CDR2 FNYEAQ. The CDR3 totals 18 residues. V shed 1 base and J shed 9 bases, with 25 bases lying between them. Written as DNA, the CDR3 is TGTGCCAGCAGCTTAGAGCCCACCTTAGGGGGGGGCCAGATTGAGCAGTTCTTC. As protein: CASSLEPTLGGGQIEQFF.

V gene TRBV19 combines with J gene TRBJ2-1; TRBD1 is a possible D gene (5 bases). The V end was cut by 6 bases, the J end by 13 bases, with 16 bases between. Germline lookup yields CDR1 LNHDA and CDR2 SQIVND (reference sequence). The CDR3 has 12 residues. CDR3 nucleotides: TGTGCCAGTAGCAATGTGGGAACAGGTCAGTTCTTC. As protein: CASSNVGTGQFF. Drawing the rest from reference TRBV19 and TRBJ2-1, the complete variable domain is DGGITQSPKYLFRKEGQNVTLSCEQNLNHDAMYWYRQDPGQGLRLIYYSQIVNDFQKGDIAEGYSVSREKKESFPLTVTSAQKNPTAFYLCASSNVGTGQFFGPGTRLTVL.

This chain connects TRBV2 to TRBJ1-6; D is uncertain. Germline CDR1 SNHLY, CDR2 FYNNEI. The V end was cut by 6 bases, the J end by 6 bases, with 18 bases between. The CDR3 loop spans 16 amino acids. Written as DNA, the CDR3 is TGTGCCAGCAGCGCCGTGATCGGCACCCTTAATTCACCCCTCCACTTT. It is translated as CASSAVIGTLNSPLHF.